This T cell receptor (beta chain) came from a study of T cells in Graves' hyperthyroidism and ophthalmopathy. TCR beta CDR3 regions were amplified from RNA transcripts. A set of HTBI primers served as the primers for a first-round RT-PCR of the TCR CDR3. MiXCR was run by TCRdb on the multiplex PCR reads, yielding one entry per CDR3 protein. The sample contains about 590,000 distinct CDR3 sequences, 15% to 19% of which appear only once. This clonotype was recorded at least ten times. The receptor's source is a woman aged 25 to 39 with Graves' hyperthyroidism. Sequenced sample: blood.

The CDR3 DNA reads as TGCAGTGCCATCGACAGTTCTTACAATGAGCAGTTCTTC. Translation: CSAIDSSYNEQFF. The chain recombines TRBV20-1 with TRBJ2-1, with D possibly being TRBD1 (5 bases). Trimming pared 6 bases from V and 4 bases from J, leaving 13 bases between. This CDR3 comprises 13 residues. The germline V gene encodes CDR1 DFQATT and CDR2 SNEGSKA (reference sequence).